The 7 T cell receptor beta chains reported below all come from one sample, sequenced in a study of T cell responses to AZD1222 COVID-19 vaccine. Assay: immunoSEQ multiplex PCR; the TCRdb copy retains only in-frame clones and omits some. The sample carries approximately 110,000 clones, about nine tenths recorded once. The sequencing here drew on peripheral blood, taken on day 0 of AZD1222 vaccination. Receptor source: an adult in good health.

This chain links TRBV7-9 with TRBJ2-3; D could derive from TRBD1 or TRBD2 (5 bases each). This CDR3 has 14 amino acids. Germline CDR1 is SEHNR and CDR2 is FQNEAQ (reference sequence). Trimming removed 1 base at V and 4 bases at J, with 9 bases between. CDR3 bases: TGTGCCAGCAGCTTAGATGTGGGGGCAGATACGCAGTATTTT. Translation: CASSLDVGADTQYF. Combining the CDR3 with reference TRBV7-9 and TRBJ2-3 gives the whole variable domain DTGVSQNPRHKITKRGQNVTFRCDPISEHNRLYWYRQTLGQGPEFLTYFQNEAQLEKSRLLSDRFSAERPKGSFSTLEIQRTEQGDSAMYLCASSLDVGADTQYFGPGTRLTVL.

The chain couples TRBV6-6 to TRBJ2-7, with TRBD1 identical over 8 bases. Germline V gene sequence: CDR1 MNHNY, CDR2 SVGAGI (reference sequence). The CDR3 length is 12 residues. The V segment lost 8 bases and the J segment 3 bases; nucleotides outside the gene matches: 3. CDR3 nucleotide sequence: TGTGCCAGCCGGACAGGGAACTACGAGCAGTACTTC. Translating gives CASRTGNYEQYF.

The chain uses TRBV2 and TRBJ1-2; no clear D. This CDR3 is built from 15 residues. The germline gives CDR1 SNHLY, CDR2 FYNNEI. V was trimmed by 4 bases and J by 7 bases, leaving 19 bases between them. DNA for the CDR3: TGTGCCAGCAGTGCATTTATCCAAAGGGTGGGTGGCTACACCTTC. Translation: CASSAFIQRVGGYTF.

The genes are TRBV28 and TRBJ1-3; D is perhaps TRBD1 (6 bases). V shed 6 bases and J shed 0 bases, with 15 bases lying between them. Germline loops: CDR1 MDHEN, CDR2 SYDVKM. The CDR3 totals 16 residues. CDR3 region: CASSRQVPSSGNTIYF. The CDR3 DNA is TGTGCCAGCAGCAGACAGGTCCCCAGCTCTGGAAACACCATATATTTT.

In this sample, this clone turned up a few times. The rearrangement joins TRBV30 to TRBJ1-6; no definite D call. This CDR3 is 13 amino acids long. V lost 2 bases, J lost 5 bases, and 7 bases lay in between. Germline V gene data show CDR1 as GTSNPN and CDR2 as SVGIG (reference sequence). CDR3 sequence reads: CAWSSQNNSPLHF. The CDR3 nucleotides are TGTGCCTGGAGTTCACAGAATAATTCACCCCTCCACTTT.

The V gene is TRBV5-8, the J gene TRBJ1-1; 7 bases line up with TRBD1. Germline CDR1 SGHTS, CDR2 YDEGEE. The J segment lost 11 bases and the V segment lost 1 base, leaving 2 bases of the junction unmatched. The CDR3 extends over 11 amino acids. CDR3 in DNA: TGTGCCAGCAGCTTGAGGGGGCTGGCTTTCTTT. This codes for CASSLRGLAFF. Full variable domain (remainder filled in from reference TRBV5-8 and TRBJ1-1): EAGVTQSPTHLIKTRGQQATLRCSPISGHTSVYWYQQALGLGLQFLLWYDEGEERNRGNFPPRFSGRQFPNYSSELNVNALELEDSALYLCASSLRGLAFFGQGTRLTVV.

This rearrangement joins TRBV19 to TRBJ2-7; 8 nucleotides line up with TRBD1. V trimming: 7 bases; J trimming: 0 bases; junction bases outside the gene matches: 2. This CDR3 spans 13 amino acids. Germline V gene lookup returns CDR1 LNHDA and CDR2 SQIVND (reference sequence). In DNA form, the CDR3 reads TGTGCCAGTAATGACAGGGGCTCCTACGAGCAGTACTTC. Encoded protein: CASNDRGSYEQYF. Drawing the rest from reference TRBV19 and TRBJ2-7, the complete variable domain is DGGITQSPKYLFRKEGQNVTLSCEQNLNHDAMYWYRQDPGQGLRLIYYSQIVNDFQKGDIAEGYSVSREKKESFPLTVTSAQKNPTAFYLCASNDRGSYEQYFGPGTRLTVT.